Below are 15 T cell receptor beta chains sequenced from a single sample in a study of beta chain features in type 1 diabetes. Every isolated RNA sample was fully reverse transcribed, so sequencing captured expressed TCRB transcripts. Profiling relied on immunoSEQ multiplex PCR, and the TCRdb table lists in-frame clones only, not all of them. In the table there are around 250,000 clones, less than 15% of which are singletons. Sequencing was carried out using naive CD4+ T cells from blood. The receptor set was obtained from a woman aged 40 to 50 in good health.

This chain joins TRBV18 and TRBJ2-2, with D possibly TRBD2 on 5 matching bases. The CDR3 contains 17 residues. Per the germline V gene, CDR1 is KGHSH and CDR2 is LQKENI. V lost 1 base to trimming and J lost 4 bases, with 16 bases between them. CDR3 loop: CASSPQELSAGTGELFF. In nucleotides, the CDR3 is TGTGCCAGCTCACCACAGGAACTAAGCGCGGGCACCGGGGAGCTGTTTTTT.

This clone appeared a few times. The rearrangement links TRBV5-1 to TRBJ1-2, with D perhaps TRBD1 (6 bases). V was shortened by 5 bases and J by 8 bases, with 16 bases between the two germline ends. The CDR3 totals 13 residues. From germline, CDR1 is SGHRS and CDR2 YFSETQ. The CDR3 region is CASRSTGRGGYTF. The CDR3 bases are TGCGCCAGCAGGTCAACAGGGAGAGGGGGCTACACCTTC.

The V and J genes are TRBV9 and TRBJ1-2, with TRBD1 matching over 7 bases. The CDR3 loop spans 16 amino acids. The germline CDR1 and CDR2 sequences are SGDLS and YYNGEE. Trimming took 0 bases from V and 4 from J; bases not matched to a gene: 9. CDR3 loop: CASSVATGQTAYGYTF. The CDR3 bases are TGTGCCAGCAGCGTAGCTACGGGACAGACGGCCTATGGCTACACCTTC. Full variable domain (missing parts from reference TRBV9 and TRBJ1-2): DSGVTQTPKHLITATGQRVTLRCSPRSGDLSVYWYQQSLDQGLQFLIQYYNGEERAKGNILERFSAQQFPDLHSELNLSSLELGDSALYFCASSVATGQTAYGYTFGSGTRLTVV.

A few counts support this clone. The chain links TRBV25-1 to TRBJ1-2; D unclear. The CDR3 has 11 amino acids. V gave up 4 bases and J gave up 8 bases, with 8 bases separating them. Looked up from germline, CDR1 is MGHDK and CDR2 is SYGVNS. CDR3 residues: CASSVGSGYTF. In nucleotides, the CDR3 is TGTGCCAGCAGTGTCGGTAGCGGCTACACCTTC.

This rearrangement joins TRBV7-9 to TRBJ2-5; 7 nucleotides line up with TRBD2. Losses at the gene ends were 0 bases for V and 5 bases for J; bases not matched to a gene: 3. In germline, CDR1 is SEHNR, CDR2 FQNEAQ (reference sequence). This CDR3 has 14 residues. The CDR3 protein is CASSLAHGRETQYF. In DNA form, the CDR3 reads TGTGCCAGCAGCTTAGCGCACGGGAGGGAGACCCAGTACTTC.

Many counts were recorded for this clone. The chain couples TRBV7-9 to TRBJ2-5, with D possibly matching TRBD2 (5 bases). Germline CDR1 is SEHNR and CDR2 is FQNEAQ (reference sequence). CDR3 length: 14 amino acids. The V end lost 3 bases, the J end lost 5 bases, and 13 bases lay between the germline ends. The CDR3 region has the DNA TGTGCCAGCAGCTTGGCGCGCCTAGCCGAGACCCAGTACTTC. The encoded protein is CASSLARLAETQYF. Full variable domain (rest looked up from reference TRBV7-9 and TRBJ2-5): DTGVSQNPRHKITKRGQNVTFRCDPISEHNRLYWYRQTLGQGPEFLTYFQNEAQLEKSRLLSDRFSAERPKGSFSTLEIQRTEQGDSAMYLCASSLARLAETQYFGPGTRLLVL.

This clone has more than one count but fewer than ten. This rearrangement joins TRBV5-1 to TRBJ1-1; TRBD1 aligns across 7 bases. Germline loops: CDR1 SGHRS, CDR2 YFSETQ. Trimming cost V 0 bases and J 5 bases; bases outside gene matches: 4. CDR3 size: 14 residues. The CDR3 loop reads CASSLAQGWTEAFF. In DNA form, the CDR3 reads TGCGCCAGCAGCTTGGCACAGGGGTGGACTGAAGCTTTCTTT.

This chain joins TRBV5-1 and TRBJ1-1; perhaps TRBD1 as D (6 bases). The V gene lost 0 bases and the J gene lost 1 base, with 10 bases spanning the gap. The CDR3 contains 15 residues. Germline lookup yields CDR1 SGHRS and CDR2 YFSETQ. The CDR3, as DNA: TGCGCCAGCAGCTTGGGATCGGACAGGAACACTGAAGCTTTCTTT. This encodes CASSLGSDRNTEAFF.

The chain joins TRBV7-6 to TRBJ2-7; 9 positions agree with TRBD1. CDR1 and CDR2 (germline): SGHVS, FNYEAQ. Germline trimming cut 5 bases from V and 9 bases from J; bases unmatched to any gene: 11. The CDR3 loop spans 14 amino acids. The CDR3 sequence is CASSQPGQGRGQYF. CDR3 coding DNA: TGTGCCAGCAGCCAACCGGGACAGGGCCGTGGGCAGTACTTC.

The chain recombines TRBV9 with TRBJ2-5; D is possibly TRBD2 (5 bases). The CDR3 consists of 13 residues. Per germline, CDR1 SGDLS and CDR2 YYNGEE. The germline V and J ends were trimmed by 1 base and 9 bases, with 13 bases remaining between them. Here the CDR3 reads CASSVTSGVAQYF. CDR3 DNA: TGTGCCAGCAGCGTAACCTCCGGGGTCGCCCAGTACTTC. The variable domain in full, completed from reference TRBV9 and TRBJ2-5, reads DSGVTQTPKHLITATGQRVTLRCSPRSGDLSVYWYQQSLDQGLQFLIQYYNGEERAKGNILERFSAQQFPDLHSELNLSSLELGDSALYFCASSVTSGVAQYFGPGTRLLVL.

This chain links TRBV10-3 with TRBJ1-2; the match to TRBD1 covers 10 bases. J was trimmed by 6 bases and V by 6 bases; bases with no gene match: 13. The length of the CDR3 is 16 residues. Germline CDR1 is ENHRY and CDR2 is SYGVKD. CDR3 sequence: CAISERSGTGANGYTF. The CDR3 coding sequence is TGTGCCATCAGCGAAAGATCCGGGACAGGGGCGAATGGCTACACCTTC.

The J gene is TRBJ2-4, the V gene TRBV6-6; TRBD1 agrees at 7 bases. Germline V gives CDR1 MNHNY, CDR2 SVGAGI (reference sequence). The CDR3 is 14 residues long. V shed 6 bases, J shed 2 bases, and the junction held 4 bases outside the gene matches. The CDR3 DNA sequence: TGTGCCAGCAGCCTGACAGGGACCAAAAACATTCAGTACTTC. Protein product: CASSLTGTKNIQYF.

This clone has more than one count but fewer than ten. V is TRBV9 and J is TRBJ1-1; unclear D gene. Looked up from germline, CDR1 is SGDLS and CDR2 is YYNGEE. The CDR3 is 14 amino acids. Trimming cost V 0 bases and J 6 bases, with 12 bases left between them. CDR3 loop: CASSVEPLIAEAFF. In DNA, the CDR3 is TGTGCCAGCAGCGTAGAGCCCCTAATTGCTGAAGCTTTCTTT. The full variable domain, with the rest looked up from reference TRBV9 and TRBJ1-1, is DSGVTQTPKHLITATGQRVTLRCSPRSGDLSVYWYQQSLDQGLQFLIQYYNGEERAKGNILERFSAQQFPDLHSELNLSSLELGDSALYFCASSVEPLIAEAFFGQGTRLTVV.

In this sample, this clone turned up a few times. The CDR3 bases are TGTGCCAGCTCACGGGGGGGAGACATTCAGTACTTC. Amino acid sequence: CASSRGGDIQYF. V usage is TRBV18 and J usage is TRBJ2-4, with 7 bases lining up with TRBD2. This CDR3 is 12 amino acids long. Trimming removed 4 bases from V and 8 bases from J; junction bases left unmatched: 2. The germline CDR1 and CDR2 sequences are KGHSH and LQKENI.

This clone was observed a few times. CDR3 sequence (DNA): TGTGCCAGCAGCCCTTCCTACAATGAGCAGTTCTTC. Its protein product is CASSPSYNEQFF. The genes are TRBV7-8 and TRBJ2-1; the D is unclear. Germline lookup yields CDR1 SGHVS and CDR2 FQNEAQ. The CDR3 is 12 amino acids. V dropped 5 bases and J dropped 1 base, with 3 bases sitting between them.